A single T cell receptor (beta chain) is shown here with its context. The antigen is not known. This entry belongs to a study of T cell responses to AZD1222 COVID-19 vaccine. Pooled together were second doses at about 4 or about 12 weeks. Germline assignment: CDR1 LGHNA and CDR2 YNFKEQ. CDR3 length: 15 residues. Trimming removed 1 base from V and 1 base from J, with 11 bases in between. Study conclusions and caveats: Repertoire sampling was restricted to post-peak T cell response timepoints.

Here immunoSEQ multiplex PCR was the method, and the copy in TCRdb shows in-frame clones only, minus some. Among 100,000 to 150,000 clones, under 95% were seen once, and the ten largest hold approximately 0.98%. The rearrangement links TRBV4-2 to TRBJ2-7, with D unresolved. The TCR comes from an adult who received the AZD1222 COVID-19 vaccine. Material: peripheral blood, obtained 28 days after the second AZD1222 dose. The CDR3 nucleotides are TGTGCCAGCAGCCAAGGGAGAACGCGATCCTACGAGCAGTACTTC. This encodes CASSQGRTRSYEQYF.